What follows is one T cell receptor (beta chain) and its context. The V and J ends lost 2 bases and 2 bases, in that order; junction bases with no gene match: 5. The CDR3 spans 16 residues. Germline V CDR1 and CDR2: KGHDR, SFDVKD. These data belong to a study of Ad26.COV2.S vaccination and SARS-CoV-2 variants. The data were produced by immunoSEQ multiplex PCR, yet TCRdb's version contains in-frame clones alone and is incomplete. The sample consists of approximately 97,000 clones, roughly 80% of them appearing once. The chain links TRBV24-1 to TRBJ1-5, with 7 positions matching TRBD1. This specimen was peripheral blood, taken after recovery from COVID-19. This receptor was identified in a human donor who had recovered from COVID-19. CDR3 sequence reads: CATSDSPTGGNQPQHF. The DNA of the CDR3 is TGTGCCACCAGTGATTCTCCCACAGGGGGCAATCAGCCCCAGCATTTT.